The 10 T cell receptor beta chains reported below all come from one sample, sequenced in a study of quantifying T cell responses using KT2 cells. Overall study: RNA was reverse transcribed with TCR alpha and beta constant-region primers.

Each cDNA got a UMI-containing oligo ligated at its 3' end. First-round PCR used around 4 cycles and beta primers RC1.1 and RC1.2 covering TRBC1 and TRBC2. TCRdb processed the UMI-ligation and nested PCR reads anew with MiXCR; each CDR3 protein has one entry. The sample includes about 33,000 distinct CDR3 sequences, 10% of them seen just once. Sequencing was done on a sample of PBMCs spiked with cells of the T cell clone KT2. The receptors stem from a human donor.

Of note for this clonotype: A clone one base away is much larger, so this may be a read error. This sequence joins TRBV3-1 and TRBJ1-1, with a tentative D call TRBD1 (5 bases). Germline V gene lookup returns CDR1 LGHDT and CDR2 YNNKEL (reference sequence). With 0 bases removed from V and 4 bases from J, the gap between germline ends came to 12 bases. This CDR3 is built from 15 residues. The CDR3 nucleotides are TGTGCCAGCAGCCAAGACCGTGGCAGGGTCACTGAAGCTTTCTTT. Translation: CASSQDRGRVTEAFF.

This clonotype was counted a few times. V and J are TRBV6-1 and TRBJ1-6; TRBD1 might be the D (5 bases). The V end lost 6 bases, the J end lost 14 bases, and 29 bases lay between the germline ends. The length of the CDR3 is 17 residues. Germline loops: CDR1 MNHNS, CDR2 SASEGT. This CDR3 is CASRKGGDVLGRLTLHF. As DNA, the CDR3 is TGTGCCAGCAGGAAGGGAGGGGATGTTCTTGGGCGCCTAACCCTCCACTTT.

A few counts support this clonotype. The V and J genes are TRBV6-1 and TRBJ2-3, with D possibly being TRBD1 or TRBD2 (5 bases each). The CDR3 runs 14 residues. V was clipped by 6 bases and J by 3 bases, with 13 bases between them. In germline, CDR1 is MNHNS, CDR2 SASEGT. CDR3 protein: CASSRDLLTDTQYF. The DNA for the CDR3 is TGTGCCAGCAGCCGGGACCTGCTAACAGATACGCAGTATTTT.

This clonotype came up a few times. This chain uses TRBV6-5 with TRBJ1-5; D is uncertain. This CDR3 has 13 residues. The V end lost 5 bases, the J end lost 0 bases, and 5 bases lay between the germline ends. CDR1 is MNHEY, CDR2 SVGAGI, per germline. CDR3 coding DNA: TGTGCCAGCAGTGACACTAGCAATCAGCCCCAGCATTTT. Amino acids: CASSDTSNQPQHF.

The chain carries TRBV5-1 and TRBJ2-7; D unresolved. CDR1 and CDR2 from the germline V gene are SGHRS and YFSETQ. The V and J ends lost 4 bases and 9 bases respectively, with 17 bases between them. The CDR3 is 13 residues long. In DNA, the CDR3 is TGCGCCAGCAGCATCAACGGCCACGGAGCGCAGTACTTC. Its translation: CASSINGHGAQYF.

This clonotype showed up just a few times. The chain carries TRBV4-3 and TRBJ2-1; TRBD2 matches 8 bases. Germline CDR1 is LGHNA and CDR2 is YSLEER. The junction had 5 bases not matched to a gene; V was cut back by 4 bases and J by 9 bases. CDR3 length equals 13 residues. This CDR3 reads CASSRGLAREQFF. In DNA form, the CDR3 reads TGCGCCAGCAGCCGTGGACTAGCCCGTGAGCAGTTCTTC.

A few counts support this clonotype. The CDR3 bases are TGTGCCAGCAGTTACCAAAGGGTGAACACTGAAGCTTTCTTT. It yields the protein CASSYQRVNTEAFF. This rearrangement joins TRBV6-2 or TRBV6-3 to TRBJ1-1; no definite D call. This CDR3 is 14 amino acids long. Trimming removed 2 bases from V and 0 bases from J, with 7 bases in between. Per the germline V gene, CDR1 is MNHEY and CDR2 is SVGEGT.

This chain joins TRBV19 and TRBJ2-5; TRBD2 matches at 7 bases. CDR1 LNHDA and CDR2 SQIVND come from the germline V gene (reference sequence). The CDR3 contains 14 residues. Unmatched junction bases numbered 4, after V lost 1 base and J lost 5 bases. Here the CDR3 reads CASSIARGSETQYF. For the CDR3, the DNA is TGTGCCAGTAGTATAGCCCGCGGGAGTGAGACCCAGTACTTC.

This clonotype came up a few times. This chain joins TRBV20-1 and TRBJ1-4; the D gene is possibly TRBD1 (5 bases). This CDR3 spans 13 amino acids. Germline loops: CDR1 DFQATT, CDR2 SNEGSKA (reference sequence). CDR3 in amino acids: CTAQTATNEKLFF. The CDR3 bases are TGCACTGCCCAGACAGCAACTAATGAAAAACTGTTTTTT.

V usage is TRBV5-1 and J usage is TRBJ1-1; 7 positions match TRBD1. CDR3 size: 14 residues. Germline CDR1 SGHRS, CDR2 YFSETQ. J was trimmed by 0 bases and V by 1 base; bases with no gene match: 0. The CDR3 loop is CASSLTGVNTEAFF. DNA of the CDR3: TGCGCCAGCAGCTTGACAGGGGTGAACACTGAAGCTTTCTTT.